The clone carrying this T cell receptor beta chain was seen only once. This sample was taken from a study of blood T cell repertoires in COVID-19. Here immunoSEQ multiplex PCR was the method, and the copy in TCRdb shows in-frame clones only, minus some. The table lists about 200,000 clones, roughly 87% of them singletons. From germline, CDR1 is LGHNA and CDR2 YSLEER. V lost 4 bases and J lost 5; bases outside the gene matches: 4. The CDR3 extends over 14 amino acids. The sequencing sample was made of PBMCs or T cells enriched from blood (not recorded which). This sequence joins TRBV4-3 and TRBJ1-4; TRBD1 aligns across 7 bases. The source is a woman under 40 who had recovered from COVID-19. The CDR3: CASSPRDRNEKLFF. The CDR3 DNA reads as TGCGCCAGCAGCCCCCGGGACAGAAATGAAAAACTGTTTTTT.